The entry below describes one T cell receptor beta chain. This CDR3 has 15 amino acids. The V segment lost 5 bases and the J segment 9 bases; nucleotides outside the gene matches: 9. Looked up from germline, CDR1 is SGHTA and CDR2 is FQGNSA. Some clones are missing from TCRdb's copy, which holds only in-frame ones; the method was immunoSEQ multiplex PCR. Here the sample spans 120,000 or so clones, roughly three quarters being singletons. The data were obtained in a study of blood T cell repertoires in COVID-19. Across the study: Sites across the United States, Italy and Spain contributed samples from acute and convalescent COVID-19. From T cells, B-cell-depleted T cells, or PBMCs came the material, which was cDNA or gDNA.

The V and J genes are TRBV7-2 and TRBJ2-1, with 11 positions matching TRBD2. Sequencing was performed on peripheral blood. This TCR came from a middle-aged man with active or convalescent COVID-19. The CDR3 sequence: CASSELAGESREQFF. The DNA for the CDR3 is TGTGCCAGCAGCGAACTAGCGGGGGAGTCACGTGAGCAGTTCTTC.